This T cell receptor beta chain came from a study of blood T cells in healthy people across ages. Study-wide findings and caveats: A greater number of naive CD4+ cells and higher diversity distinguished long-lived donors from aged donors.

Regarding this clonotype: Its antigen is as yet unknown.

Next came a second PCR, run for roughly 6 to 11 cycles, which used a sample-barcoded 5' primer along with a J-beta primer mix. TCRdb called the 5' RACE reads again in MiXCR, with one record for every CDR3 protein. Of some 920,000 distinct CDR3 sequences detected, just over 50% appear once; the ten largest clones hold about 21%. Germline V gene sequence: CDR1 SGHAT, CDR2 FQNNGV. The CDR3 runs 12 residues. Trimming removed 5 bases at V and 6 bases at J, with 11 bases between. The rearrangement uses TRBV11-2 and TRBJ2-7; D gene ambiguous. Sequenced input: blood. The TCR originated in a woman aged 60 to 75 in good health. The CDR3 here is CASSVFSGEQYF. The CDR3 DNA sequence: TGTGCCAGCAGCGTTTTTTCAGGCGAGCAGTACTTC.